This T cell receptor (beta chain) was found in a study of shared T cell receptors in the human thymus. From germline, CDR1 is MDHEN and CDR2 SYDVKM. Trimming stripped 5 bases from V and 3 bases from J, with 10 bases between. CDR3 length: 13 residues. Generated by immunoSEQ multiplex PCR, the TCRdb table keeps only in-frame clones and is missing some. The sample contains some 660,000 clones, over 75% of which appear only once. Separately, the same data were catalogued under a study of human thymus T cells. From that second work: Resections obtained during corrective heart surgery supplied the thymus tissue. It looked as if thymic and blood repertoires used V and J genes in a biased way. Related research examined unrelated individuals and reported that their thymic repertoires overlapped highly.

The chain carries TRBV28 and TRBJ2-5, with D perhaps TRBD2 (5 bases). Sequencing was carried out using thymocytes. This TCR was sampled from a boy less than two years old with a congenital heart defect. As DNA, the CDR3 is TGTGCCAGCAGTGGAACTAGGAAAGAGACCCAGTACTTC. It is translated as CASSGTRKETQYF.